This record looks at one T cell receptor beta chain sequence and its context. The antigen remains unidentified. Germline CDR1 is MNHEY and CDR2 is SVGAGI. V lost 1 base to trimming and J lost 4 bases; unmatched junction nucleotides: 4. The CDR3 spans 15 residues. This sample is part of a study of T cells after yellow fever vaccination. Study results and caveats: In post-booster samples, most primary-vaccination clones reappeared (about 95% CD4, roughly 89% CD8). The bulk population could contribute abundant contaminating clonotypes to FACS-sorted repertoires. Overlap between CD4 and CD8 compartments was detected for a small share of clonotypes.

A 5'RACE template-switching step, the method used to make TCR cDNA, added a universal primer site and UMIs. TCRdb redid the calling of the 5' RACE reads with MiXCR, one entry per CDR3 protein. The sample lists approximately 550,000 distinct CDR3 sequences, roughly 14% occurring once. This clonotype was obtained from a man aged 25 to 40 who received the YFV17D yellow fever vaccine. The sequencing used PBMCs, collected on the day of the yellow fever booster vaccination. The chain employs TRBV6-5 and TRBJ2-1; TRBD2 agrees at 7 bases. CDR3 amino acids: CASSYFSGLYNEQFF. The CDR3 nucleotides are TGTGCCAGCAGTTACTTTAGCGGGCTTTACAATGAGCAGTTCTTC.